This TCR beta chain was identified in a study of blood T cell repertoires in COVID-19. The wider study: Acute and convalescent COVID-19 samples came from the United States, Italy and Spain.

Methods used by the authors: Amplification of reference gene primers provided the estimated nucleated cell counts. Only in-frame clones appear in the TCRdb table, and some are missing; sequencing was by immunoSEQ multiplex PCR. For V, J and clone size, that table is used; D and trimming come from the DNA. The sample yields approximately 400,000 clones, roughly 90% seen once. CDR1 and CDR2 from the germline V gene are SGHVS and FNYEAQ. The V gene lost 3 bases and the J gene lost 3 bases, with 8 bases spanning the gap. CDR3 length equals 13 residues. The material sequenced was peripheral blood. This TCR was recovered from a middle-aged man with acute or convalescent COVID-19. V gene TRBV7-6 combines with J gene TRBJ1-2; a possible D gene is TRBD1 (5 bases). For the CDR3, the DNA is TGTGCCAGCAGCTTGCGGGGCGACTATGGCTACACCTTC. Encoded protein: CASSLRGDYGYTF.